In this sample, the clone carrying this TCR beta chain turned up once. The CDR3 sequence is 15 residues long. V lost 4 bases and J lost 7; bases outside the gene matches: 10. Germline loops: CDR1 LNHDA, CDR2 SQIVND (reference sequence). The data were obtained in a study of blood T cell repertoires in COVID-19. Per the original data handling: How many nucleated cells were present was estimated from reference gene primer amplification. The method was immunoSEQ multiplex PCR; TCRdb's version includes in-frame clones alone and lacks a portion of them. V, J and clone size were drawn from that table, and D and trimming were deduced from the DNA. The sample has about 140,000 clones, 70% to 85% seen once.

The sample comprised peripheral blood. The TCR originated in a human donor in a cohort sampled during active COVID-19. The rearrangement links TRBV19 to TRBJ2-4; 7 nucleotides agree with TRBD1. The CDR3 loop reads CASSTQQGSFNIQYF. The CDR3 DNA reads as TGTGCCAGTAGTACACAACAGGGGTCTTTCAACATTCAGTACTTC.